Below are 21 T cell receptor beta chains sequenced from a single sample in a study of cytomegalovirus exposure and HLA in healthy donors. PCR used 60 Vbeta primers and 13 Jbeta primers. The data were produced by immunoSEQ multiplex PCR, yet TCRdb's version contains in-frame clones alone and is incomplete. The sample has approximately 200,000 clones; approximately 78% are singletons. The sequenced material came from PBMCs. All receptors come from a woman aged 50 to 60 in good health and CMV-seropositive.

The table lists this clone with a few counts. The chain employs TRBV29-1 and TRBJ2-2; TRBD1 is a possible D gene (5 bases). This CDR3 has 13 residues. V was clipped by 7 bases and J by 0 bases, with 9 bases between them. Germline CDR1 reads SQVTM; CDR2 reads ANQGSEA. In DNA form, the CDR3 reads TGCAGCGGGGGCAAGACGAACACCGGGGAGCTGTTTTTT. Translated: CSGGKTNTGELFF.

V is TRBV5-6 and J is TRBJ1-5, with D tentatively TRBD1 (5 bases). Germline V gene data show CDR1 as SGHDT and CDR2 as YYEEEE. Trimming took 1 base from V and 3 from J, leaving 11 bases between them. This CDR3 is built from 15 residues. This CDR3 reads CASSLNRQFNQPQHF. CDR3 sequence (DNA): TGTGCCAGCAGCTTGAACCGACAGTTCAATCAGCCCCAGCATTTT. The full variable domain, with the rest looked up from reference TRBV5-6 and TRBJ1-5, is DAGVTQSPTHLIKTRGQQVTLRCSPKSGHDTVSWYQQALGQGPQFIFQYYEEEERQRGNFPDRFSGHQFPNYSSELNVNALLLGDSALYLCASSLNRQFNQPQHFGDGTRLSIL.

The chain uses TRBV7-9 and TRBJ2-5; TRBD2 might be the D (6 bases). Trimming left V 5 bases short and J 2 bases short, with 12 bases between. There are 14 residues in the CDR3. Germline CDR1 SEHNR, CDR2 FQNEAQ (reference sequence). The CDR3 DNA reads as TGTGCCAGCAGCCCGATGGGAGGTCAAGAGACCCAGTACTTC. It encodes CASSPMGGQETQYF.

The CDR3 sequence: CASSARRDRDRGHYGYTF. In DNA form, the CDR3 reads TGTGCCAGCAGCGCGAGGAGGGACCGGGACAGGGGACACTATGGCTACACCTTC. V gene TRBV9 combines with J gene TRBJ1-2, with TRBD1 matching over 10 bases. The J segment lost 3 bases and the V segment lost 3 bases, leaving 14 bases of the junction unmatched. CDR1 is SGDLS and CDR2 is YYNGEE in the germline V gene. This CDR3 has 18 amino acids.

The V call is TRBV5-1, the J call TRBJ1-1; the match to TRBD1 covers 8 bases. Looked up from germline, CDR1 is SGHRS and CDR2 is YFSETQ. CDR3 length: 15 residues. Trimming took 6 bases from V and 1 from J; bases not matched to a gene: 8. The CDR3 sequence: CASTLSGGGNTEAFF. As DNA, the CDR3 is TGCGCCAGCACACTATCAGGGGGCGGGAACACTGAAGCTTTCTTT.

The V and J genes are TRBV28 and TRBJ2-1; 11 bases fit TRBD2. The CDR3 is 15 amino acids. Trimming took 7 bases from V and 8 from J; bases not matched to a gene: 10. The V gene's germline CDR1 is MDHEN and CDR2 SYDVKM. This CDR3 is CASKNSGRVGDEQFF. The CDR3 bases are TGTGCCAGCAAGAATAGCGGGAGGGTGGGGGATGAGCAGTTCTTC. Full variable domain (missing parts from reference TRBV28 and TRBJ2-1): DVKVTQSSRYLVKRTGEKVFLECVQDMDHENMFWYRQDPGLGLRLIYFSYDVKMKEKGDIPEGYSVSREKKERFSLILESASTNQTSMYLCASKNSGRVGDEQFFGPGTRLTVL.

The V and J genes are TRBV28 and TRBJ1-5; D gene unclear. The CDR3 is 14 residues long. From germline, CDR1 is MDHEN and CDR2 SYDVKM. Between the trimmed V and J ends, which lost 6 bases and 1 base, there was a span of 10 bases. The CDR3 reads CASSPVESNQPQHF. The CDR3 coding sequence is TGTGCCAGCAGCCCCGTGGAGAGCAATCAGCCCCAGCATTTT.

On this clone: This sample includes further DNA sequences coding for the same CDR3. The chain joins TRBV6-5 to TRBJ2-1; 8 nucleotides align to TRBD2. Per the germline V gene, CDR1 is MNHEY and CDR2 is SVGAGI. CDR3 length: 15 residues. The trim removed 0 bases at V and 2 bases at J, leaving 0 bases unmatched. The chain's CDR3 is CASSYSSGAYNEQFF. The DNA of the CDR3 is TGTGCCAGCAGTTACTCTAGCGGGGCCTACAATGAGCAGTTCTTC.

The chain uses TRBV2 and TRBJ2-1, with TRBD2 matching 9 bases. Germline assignment: CDR1 SNHLY and CDR2 FYNNEI. The CDR3 runs to 14 residues. J was trimmed by 10 bases and V by 6 bases; bases with no gene match: 10. CDR3 bases: TGTGCCAGCAGGACGGGACTAGCAGTCTCCGAGCAGTTCTTC. It translates to CASRTGLAVSEQFF.

The J gene is TRBJ2-5, the V gene TRBV5-4; possibly TRBD1 for D (5 bases). TRBJ2-7 matches the DNA end more closely, so the J call is doubtful. CDR3 length: 13 residues. Germline loops: CDR1 SGHNT, CDR2 YYREEE (reference sequence). The CDR3 spells CASTRPGSYEQYF. The CDR3 DNA sequence: TGTGCCAGCACCCGGCCAGGGTCCTACGAGCAGTACTTC.

The chain is built from TRBV2 and TRBJ2-3, with 14 bases lining up with TRBD2. This CDR3 has 15 amino acids. Trimming removed 6 bases from V and 8 bases from J; junction bases left unmatched: 7. Germline CDR1 and CDR2: SNHLY and FYNNEI. Here the CDR3 reads CASSPGLAGGGTQYF. The CDR3, as DNA: TGTGCCAGCAGCCCCGGACTAGCGGGAGGTGGTACGCAGTATTTT.

The chain has TRBV18 and TRBJ1-4; the D is unclear. The CDR3 contains 16 residues. Trimming left V 2 bases short and J 0 bases short, with 10 bases between. The germline CDR1 and CDR2 sequences are KGHSH and LQKENI. This CDR3 reads CASSPSEVATNEKLFF. As DNA, the CDR3 is TGTGCCAGCTCACCATCGGAGGTTGCAACTAATGAAAAACTGTTTTTT.

This chain connects TRBV27 to TRBJ1-1; the D is unclear. Germline V gives CDR1 MNHEY, CDR2 SMNVEV (reference sequence). CDR3 length: 13 residues. Trimming took 3 bases from V and 3 from J, leaving 8 bases between them. The CDR3 here is CASSFRGYTEAFF. Written as DNA, the CDR3 is TGTGCCAGCAGTTTCCGGGGTTACACTGAAGCTTTCTTT.

The chain is built from TRBV19 and TRBJ1-2; 7 nucleotides agree with TRBD1. CDR1 and CDR2 (germline): LNHDA, SQIVND (reference sequence). V dropped 6 bases and J dropped 8; count of bases not matched to a gene: 12. This CDR3 comprises 14 residues. The CDR3 region is CASRTDRTSGGYTF. The CDR3 region has the DNA TGTGCCAGTAGAACGGACAGGACCTCGGGCGGCTACACCTTC.

This chain connects TRBV28 to TRBJ1-1; TRBD1 matches 11 bases. The CDR3 spans 14 residues. Germline-derived CDR1 and CDR2 are MDHEN and SYDVKM. J gave up 11 bases and V 5 bases, and 10 bases lay outside the gene matches. CDR3 in DNA: TGTGCCAGCAGTCCTACTCCGGGACAGGGGGGGGCTTTCTTT. As protein: CASSPTPGQGGAFF.

The rearrangement uses TRBV6-5 and TRBJ2-2, with 7 bases aligning to TRBD1. The germline gives CDR1 MNHEY, CDR2 SVGAGI. With 9 bases clipped from V and 4 bases from J, the junction kept 11 bases outside the gene matches. The CDR3 has 15 residues. In DNA form, the CDR3 reads TGTGCCAGTAGACCCCAGGGGGTCACCACCGGGGAGCTGTTTTTT. Translating it yields CASRPQGVTTGELFF.

This clone was observed once. V is TRBV5-1 and J is TRBJ2-2; 12 bases fit TRBD2. Germline loops: CDR1 SGHRS, CDR2 YFSETQ. The CDR3 loop spans 16 amino acids. Germline trimming cut 2 bases from V and 6 bases from J; bases unmatched to any gene: 5. Written as DNA, the CDR3 is TGCGCCAGCAGCTTAACGGGACTAGCGGGTGCCGGGGAGCTGTTTTTT. This codes for CASSLTGLAGAGELFF. Full variable domain (outside the CDR3, taken from reference TRBV5-1 and TRBJ2-2): KAGVTQTPRYLIKTRGQQVTLSCSPISGHRSVSWYQQTPGQGLQFLFEYFSETQRNKGNFPGRFSGRQFSNSRSEMNVSTLELGDSALYLCASSLTGLAGAGELFFGEGSRLTVL.

This chain uses TRBV6-1 with TRBJ2-1; TRBD1 aligns across 9 bases. The germline gives CDR1 MNHNS, CDR2 SASEGT. This CDR3 spans 17 amino acids. V lost 4 bases, J lost 0 bases, and 7 bases stayed unmatched. CDR3 loop: CASSGPGTGFSYNEQFF. The CDR3 bases are TGTGCCAGCAGTGGTCCCGGGACAGGGTTCTCCTACAATGAGCAGTTCTTC.

Written as DNA, the CDR3 is TGTGCCAGCAGCGCCATGGGACAGGGGACAGATACGCAGTATTTT. Encoded protein: CASSAMGQGTDTQYF. The chain couples TRBV9 to TRBJ2-3, with 10 nucleotides matching TRBD1. Germline loops: CDR1 SGDLS, CDR2 YYNGEE. The CDR3 is made up of 15 amino acids. With V trimmed by 3 bases and J by 3 bases, 4 bases remained unmatched.

V gene TRBV4-3 combines with J gene TRBJ1-2; D not certain. The CDR3 consists of 15 residues. Germline values: CDR1 LGHNA, CDR2 YSLEER. Trimming took 1 base from V and 2 from J, leaving 11 bases between them. The CDR3 sequence is CASSQALPGNYGYTF. The CDR3 DNA follows: TGCGCCAGCAGCCAAGCCTTGCCGGGGAACTATGGCTACACCTTC.

The rearrangement joins TRBV5-6 to TRBJ1-2; 12 bases line up with TRBD1. V lost 0 bases and J lost 7; bases outside the gene matches: 4. CDR1 and CDR2 from the germline V gene are SGHDT and YYEEEE. The CDR3 runs to 15 residues. CDR3 DNA sequence: TGTGCCAGCAGCTTGGAGGGACAGGGGGCTTTTGGCTACACCTTC. It codes for CASSLEGQGAFGYTF.